A single sample is the source of the 18 T cell receptor beta chains below, sequenced in a study of blood T cell repertoires in COVID-19. Repertoires were generated with immunoSEQ multiplex PCR, while TCRdb's copy carries only in-frame clones and drops some. Found here are 70,000 to 75,000 clones, about four fifths of them singletons; the top ten hold roughly 20%. Sequencing was carried out using peripheral blood. Receptor source: a woman between 65 and 79 years old with acute or convalescent COVID-19.

The chain carries TRBV27 and TRBJ2-1; 9 nucleotides align to TRBD2. The germline CDR1 and CDR2 sequences are MNHEY and SMNVEV (reference sequence). The CDR3 covers 16 residues. With V trimmed by 0 bases and J by 9 bases, 9 bases remained unmatched. This CDR3 is CASSLSAGGRSSEQFF. The DNA for the CDR3 is TGTGCCAGCAGTTTATCAGCGGGAGGCCGATCTAGTGAGCAGTTCTTC.

V and J are TRBV5-1 and TRBJ1-1, with D uncertain. CDR1 SGHRS and CDR2 YFSETQ come from the germline V gene. This CDR3 contains 14 residues. The ends were cut back, 3 bases at V and 11 bases at J, with 20 bases in the middle. CDR3 sequence reads: CASSSREASPWAFF. CDR3 nucleotide sequence: TGCGCCAGCAGCTCTCGGGAGGCCTCCCCTTGGGCTTTCTTT.

The chain couples TRBV15 to TRBJ2-3; perhaps TRBD1 as D (6 bases). Germline V gene data show CDR1 as LNHNV and CDR2 as YYDKDF (reference sequence). Trimming removed 1 base at V and 3 bases at J, with 17 bases between. CDR3 length: 17 amino acids. Here the CDR3 reads CATSRAQGLGGTDTQYF. CDR3 in DNA: TGTGCCACCAGCAGAGCCCAGGGGTTGGGTGGGACAGATACGCAGTATTTT.

The V gene is TRBV2, the J gene TRBJ2-2, with D unresolved. The CDR3 contains 11 residues. Between the trimmed V and J ends, which lost 8 bases and 6 bases, there was a span of 7 bases. CDR1 SNHLY and CDR2 FYNNEI come from the germline V gene. CDR3 amino acids: CASRSPGELFF. The CDR3 coding sequence is TGTGCCAGCCGGTCCCCCGGGGAGCTGTTTTTT.

The CDR3 loop is CASRHRQAGELFF. CDR3 DNA: TGTGCCAGTAGACATCGACAGGCCGGGGAGCTGTTTTTT. The gene calls are TRBV19 and TRBJ2-2; D perhaps matches TRBD1 (6 bases). This CDR3 spans 13 amino acids. The V gene lost 6 bases and the J gene lost 6 bases, with 11 bases spanning the gap. Germline CDR1 and CDR2: LNHDA and SQIVND (reference sequence).

This chain uses TRBV19 with TRBJ2-5; possibly TRBD1 for D (6 bases). Germline CDR1 reads LNHDA; CDR2 reads SQIVND (reference sequence). Trimming cost V 5 bases and J 4 bases, with 17 bases left between them. The CDR3 has 15 residues. CDR3 sequence (DNA): TGTGCCAGTAGTCGGGACACCGTTAGCCCAGAGACCCAGTACTTC. Translating it yields CASSRDTVSPETQYF.

This chain connects TRBV19 to TRBJ1-3; D might be TRBD1 (6 bases). This CDR3 region has 16 residues. In germline, CDR1 is LNHDA, CDR2 SQIVND (reference sequence). Trimming pared 5 bases from V and 0 bases from J, leaving 14 bases between. The CDR3 protein is CASSRQVGSSGNTIYF. Written as DNA, the CDR3 is TGTGCCAGTAGTCGACAGGTTGGAAGCTCTGGAAACACCATATATTTT.

The rearrangement links TRBV3-1 (or the pseudogene TRBV3-2) to TRBJ1-5; 10 bases match TRBD1. The V gene end was trimmed by 1 base and the J gene end by 3 bases; junction bases not matched to a gene: 12. CDR1 LGHDT and CDR2 YNNKEL come from the germline V gene (reference sequence). CDR3 length: 19 residues. This CDR3 is CASSQARDRGPLPNQPQHF. DNA of the CDR3: TGTGCCAGCAGCCAAGCCCGGGACAGGGGTCCGCTACCCAATCAGCCCCAGCATTTT.

V gene TRBV28 combines with J gene TRBJ2-7; TRBD2 might be the D (5 bases). CDR1 and CDR2 (germline): MDHEN, SYDVKM. Between the trimmed V and J ends, which lost 1 base and 2 bases, there was a span of 12 bases. There are 15 residues in the CDR3. The CDR3 DNA reads TGTGCCAGCAGTTTATCCGCGGGCCTTACCTACGAGCAGTACTTC. It specifies CASSLSAGLTYEQYF.

The rearrangement joins TRBV6-4 to TRBJ2-3; the match to TRBD2 covers 7 bases. Germline-derived CDR1 and CDR2 are MRHNA and SNTAGT. The CDR3 length is 15 residues. V gave up 8 bases and J gave up 3 bases; unmatched junction bases: 11. Here the CDR3 reads CASSKRDLTTDTQYF. CDR3 nucleotide sequence: TGTGCCAGCTCAAAGCGGGACTTAACAACAGATACGCAGTATTTT.

V usage is TRBV28 and J usage is TRBJ2-2; D not resolved. Per germline, CDR1 MDHEN and CDR2 SYDVKM. The CDR3 consists of 13 residues. V was clipped by 3 bases and J by 6 bases, with 8 bases between them. CDR3 sequence (DNA): TGTGCCAGCAGTTTTCCAGTCCCCGGGGAGCTGTTTTTT. Translating it yields CASSFPVPGELFF.

This chain connects TRBV28 to TRBJ1-2; D possibly corresponds to TRBD1 (6 bases). Germline V gives CDR1 MDHEN, CDR2 SYDVKM. V was pared by 6 bases and J by 2 bases, with 13 bases between. The CDR3 length is 14 residues. The CDR3 bases are TGTGCCAGCAGCCCGACAGGAGAAAACTATGGCTACACCTTC. Protein product: CASSPTGENYGYTF.

The chain combines TRBV21-1 with TRBJ1-2. TRBV21-1 is an annotated pseudogene. This CDR3 is 12 amino acids long. The CDR3 bases are TGTGCCAGCAGCAGTGGGGGGGTTGGCTACACCTTC. This gives the protein CASSSGGVGYTF.

As to this clone: The sample holds other DNA sequences that translate to the same CDR3. V is TRBV2 and J is TRBJ2-7; 11 bases fit TRBD2. V lost 7 bases and J lost 4; bases outside the gene matches: 6. The CDR3 is made up of 14 amino acids. CDR1 SNHLY and CDR2 FYNNEI come from the germline V gene. The chain's CDR3 is CASTTGTSGYEQYF. As DNA, the CDR3 is TGTGCCAGCACAACCGGGACTAGCGGTTACGAGCAGTACTTC. The entire variable domain, with the rest obtained from reference TRBV2 and TRBJ2-7, is as follows: EPEVTQTPSHQVTQMGQEVILRCVPISNHLYFYWYRQILGQKVEFLVSFYNNEISEKSEIFDDQFSVERPDGSNFTLKIRSTKLEDSAMYFCASTTGTSGYEQYFGPGTRLTVT.

This clone was recorded once. The chain joins TRBV27 to TRBJ1-1, with 9 nucleotides matching TRBD1. J was trimmed by 3 bases and V by 4 bases; bases with no gene match: 9. Germline CDR1 is MNHEY and CDR2 is SMNVEV (reference sequence). This CDR3 has 16 amino acids. The CDR3 coding sequence is TGTGCCAGCAGTTCCAGGCCGGGACAGGGCTACACTGAAGCTTTCTTT. Translated, it gives CASSSRPGQGYTEAFF.

V usage is TRBV28 and J usage is TRBJ2-5, with D maybe TRBD2 (6 bases). CDR1 and CDR2 from the germline V gene are MDHEN and SYDVKM. Trimming left V 4 bases short and J 3 bases short, with 18 bases between. This CDR3 spans 16 amino acids. The CDR3 spells CASSSHAEGIKETQYF. The CDR3 DNA sequence: TGTGCCAGCAGTTCGCATGCGGAGGGCATTAAAGAGACCCAGTACTTC.

The V call is TRBV19, the J call TRBJ1-5; TRBD1 might be the D (6 bases). CDR1 is LNHDA and CDR2 is SQIVND in the germline V gene (reference sequence). The V gene lost 5 bases and the J gene lost 7 bases, with 15 bases spanning the gap. This CDR3 is 14 amino acids long. The CDR3 sequence is CASSATGYRQPQHF. The CDR3 DNA reads TGTGCCAGTAGTGCAACAGGGTACCGGCAGCCCCAGCATTTT.

The rearrangement uses TRBV19 and TRBJ1-3; D is perhaps TRBD1 (6 bases). The CDR3 extends over 16 amino acids. CDR1 and CDR2 from the germline V gene are LNHDA and SQIVND (reference sequence). Trimming pared 3 bases from V and 4 bases from J, leaving 16 bases between. The chain's CDR3 is CASSIDRFSEGNTIYF. Here the CDR3 DNA reads TGTGCCAGTAGTATTGACAGGTTCTCTGAGGGAAACACCATATATTTT. Complete variable domain (other parts from reference TRBV19 and TRBJ1-3): DGGITQSPKYLFRKEGQNVTLSCEQNLNHDAMYWYRQDPGQGLRLIYYSQIVNDFQKGDIAEGYSVSREKKESFPLTVTSAQKNPTAFYLCASSIDRFSEGNTIYFGEGSWLTVV.